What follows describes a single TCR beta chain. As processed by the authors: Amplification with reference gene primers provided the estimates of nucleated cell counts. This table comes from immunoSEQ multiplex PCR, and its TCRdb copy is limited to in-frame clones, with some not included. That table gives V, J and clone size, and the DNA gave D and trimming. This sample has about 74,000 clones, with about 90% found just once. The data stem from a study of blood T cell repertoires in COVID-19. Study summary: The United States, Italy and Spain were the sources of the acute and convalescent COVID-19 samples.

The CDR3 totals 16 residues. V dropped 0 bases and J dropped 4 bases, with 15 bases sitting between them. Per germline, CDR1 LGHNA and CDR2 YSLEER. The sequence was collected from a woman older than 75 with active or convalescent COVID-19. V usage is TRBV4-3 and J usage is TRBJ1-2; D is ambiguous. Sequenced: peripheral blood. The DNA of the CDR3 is TGCGCCAGCAGCCAAGATCATGGGGAGGCCCCCTATGGCTACACCTTC. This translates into CASSQDHGEAPYGYTF.